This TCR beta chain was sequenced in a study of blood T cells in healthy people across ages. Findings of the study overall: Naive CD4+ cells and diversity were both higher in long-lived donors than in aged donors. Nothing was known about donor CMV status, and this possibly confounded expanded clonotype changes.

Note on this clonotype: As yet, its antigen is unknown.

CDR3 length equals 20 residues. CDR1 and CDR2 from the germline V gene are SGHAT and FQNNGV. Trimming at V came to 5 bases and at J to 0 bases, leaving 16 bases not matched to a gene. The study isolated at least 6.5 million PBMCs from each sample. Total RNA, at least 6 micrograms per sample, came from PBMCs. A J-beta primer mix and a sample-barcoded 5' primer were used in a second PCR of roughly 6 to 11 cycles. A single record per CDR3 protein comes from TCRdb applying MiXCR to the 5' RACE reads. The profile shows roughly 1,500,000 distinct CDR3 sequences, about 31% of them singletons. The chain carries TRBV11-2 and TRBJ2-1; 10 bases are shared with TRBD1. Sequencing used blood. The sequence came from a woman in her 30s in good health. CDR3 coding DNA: TGTGCCAGCAGCCGAAGGGTCATTGGGACAGGGGTTAGCTCCTACAATGAGCAGTTCTTC. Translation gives CASSRRVIGTGVSSYNEQFF.